These 20 T cell receptor beta chains came from one sample sequenced in a study of response to subunit inactivated influenza vaccine. TCRdb re-derived calls from the RT-PCR reads in MiXCR, one entry per CDR3 protein. Among around 520,000 distinct CDR3 sequences listed, roughly 10% were seen once. Sample: PBMCs from blood, taken on the day of vaccination. These TCRs come from a middle-aged man who received an inactivated influenza vaccine.

The chain carries TRBV5-5 and TRBJ2-1; D is unresolved. The CDR3 sequence is 15 residues long. With 4 bases removed from V and 4 bases from J, the gap between germline ends came to 15 bases. The germline V gene has CDR1 SGHKS and CDR2 YYEKEE (reference sequence). CDR3 region: CASSVLPTGYNEQFF. CDR3 nucleotide sequence: TGTGCCAGCAGCGTTCTTCCAACGGGTTACAATGAGCAGTTCTTC.

The chain uses TRBV4-3 and TRBJ2-1, with 7 bases aligning to TRBD2. The CDR3 totals 15 residues. J was trimmed by 11 bases and V by 0 bases; bases with no gene match: 10. The germline CDR1 and CDR2 sequences are LGHNA and YSLEER. CDR3 sequence reads: CASSQDGGEGTQQFF. The CDR3 coding sequence is TGCGCCAGCAGCCAAGATGGGGGGGAAGGGACTCAGCAGTTCTTC.

The V call is TRBV6-6, the J call TRBJ2-3; D may match TRBD1 or TRBD2 (5 bases each). The CDR3 is 13 amino acids. From germline, CDR1 is MNHNY and CDR2 SVGAGI (reference sequence). V lost 0 bases to trimming and J lost 4 bases, with 5 bases between them. The CDR3: CASSYSGADTQYF. The CDR3 DNA sequence: TGTGCCAGCAGTTACTCGGGGGCAGATACGCAGTATTTT.

This clonotype was counted at least ten times. This sequence joins TRBV20-1 and TRBJ2-3, with D possibly called TRBD1 or TRBD2 (5 bases each). Germline V gene sequence: CDR1 DFQATT, CDR2 SNEGSKA (reference sequence). The CDR3 consists of 14 residues. The V end lost 6 bases, the J end lost 0 bases, and 13 bases lay between the germline ends. CDR3 coding DNA: TGCAGTGCCCCGCCCGGGGACAGCACAGATACGCAGTATTTT. Its protein product is CSAPPGDSTDTQYF.

V usage is TRBV6-2 or TRBV6-3 and J usage is TRBJ2-3, with D possibly matching TRBD2 (6 bases). This CDR3 has 14 residues. V was pared by 8 bases and J by 2 bases, with 14 bases between. The germline CDR1 and CDR2 sequences are MNHEY and SVGEGT. CDR3 region: CASGGTSYTDTQYF. The CDR3 bases are TGTGCCAGCGGTGGGACTTCGTACACAGATACGCAGTATTTT.

This clonotype occurred a few times. The rearrangement joins TRBV7-2 to TRBJ1-4, with a tentative D call TRBD1 (6 bases). CDR3 length: 17 amino acids. The V and J ends lost 5 bases and 3 bases respectively, with 19 bases between them. Germline CDR1 SGHTA, CDR2 FQGNSA. The CDR3 protein is CASSPRSGVAANEKLFF. For the CDR3, the DNA is TGTGCCAGCAGCCCCCGGTCAGGGGTGGCTGCTAATGAAAAACTGTTTTTT.

This rearrangement joins TRBV20-1 to TRBJ2-7, with 7 bases identical to TRBD2. Germline V CDR1 and CDR2: DFQATT, SNEGSKA (reference sequence). The CDR3 is made up of 15 amino acids. With V trimmed by 0 bases and J by 3 bases, 8 bases remained unmatched. The CDR3 sequence is CSARDPRLAHYEQYF. CDR3 DNA sequence: TGCAGTGCTAGAGATCCGAGACTAGCCCACTACGAGCAGTACTTC.

This clonotype was seen a handful of times. As DNA, the CDR3 is TGTGCCAGCTCACGAAGACAGGACAACAATGAGCAGTTCTTC. It codes for CASSRRQDNNEQFF. This chain joins TRBV18 and TRBJ2-1; tentatively, D is TRBD1 (6 bases). The V and J ends lost 4 bases and 5 bases respectively, with 12 bases between them. This CDR3 comprises 14 residues. The germline V gene has CDR1 KGHSH and CDR2 LQKENI.

This clonotype was seen a few times. The V and J genes are TRBV6-1 and TRBJ1-1; perhaps TRBD1 as D (5 bases). CDR1 is MNHNS, CDR2 SASEGT, per germline. The CDR3 runs to 13 residues. V gave up 8 bases and J gave up 1 base, with 11 bases separating them. CDR3 nucleotides: TGTGCCAGCCAGGGAAATTCGAACACTGAAGCTTTCTTT. Amino acids: CASQGNSNTEAFF.

This clonotype has just a few counts. The V gene is TRBV29-1, the J gene TRBJ2-3; D may be TRBD1 (5 bases). Trimming removed 1 base at V and 1 base at J, with 9 bases between. Germline V CDR1 and CDR2: SQVTM, ANQGSEA. This CDR3 contains 14 residues. CDR3 DNA: TGCAGCGTTGAAGGGGTAGGGGGCACAGATACGCAGTATTTT. Translating gives CSVEGVGGTDTQYF.

This chain joins TRBV4-1 and TRBJ2-7; possibly TRBD1 or TRBD2 for D (5 bases each). Trimming pared 4 bases from V and 0 bases from J, leaving 16 bases between. This CDR3 contains 16 residues. CDR1 MGHRA and CDR2 YSYEKL come from the germline V gene. The CDR3, as DNA: TGCGCCAGCAGCCGAGTTGGGGCTGGGAGCTCCTACGAGCAGTACTTC. This translates into CASSRVGAGSSYEQYF.

The sample holds a few counts of this clonotype. CDR3 sequence: CASSPTHRGERVQFF. CDR3 coding DNA: TGTGCCAGCAGTCCCACCCACCGGGGGGAAAGGGTGCAGTTCTTC. The V call is TRBV12-3 or TRBV12-4, the J call TRBJ2-1; 7 positions match TRBD2. V was clipped by 5 bases and J by 12 bases; unmatched bases: 16. The CDR3 is 15 amino acids.

V and J are TRBV20-1 and TRBJ1-1; D unclear. Germline V gene lookup returns CDR1 DFQATT and CDR2 SNEGSKA (reference sequence). Trimming cost V 2 bases and J 1 base, with 11 bases left between them. There are 14 residues in the CDR3. In nucleotides, the CDR3 is TGCAGTGCTAGACCAATAGGGAGGAACACTGAAGCTTTCTTT. Encoded protein: CSARPIGRNTEAFF.

This clonotype was recorded a few times. CDR3 amino acids: CATSEIRGTSTNTGELFF. In DNA, the CDR3 is TGTGCCACCAGTGAAATTCGCGGGACCTCTACGAACACCGGGGAGCTGTTTTTT. This sequence joins TRBV24-1 and TRBJ2-2; maybe TRBD2 (6 bases). Looked up from germline, CDR1 is KGHDR and CDR2 is SFDVKD. This CDR3 region has 18 residues. Deletions cut 4 bases from V and 0 bases from J, with 17 bases between.

There are a few counts of this clonotype. The gene calls are TRBV12-3 or TRBV12-4 and TRBJ2-2; 7 bases match TRBD2. V lost 6 bases, J lost 5 bases, and 6 bases stayed unmatched. The length of the CDR3 is 14 residues. The CDR3 loop is CASSGGLGTGELFF. CDR3 nucleotide sequence: TGTGCCAGCAGCGGGGGGTTGGGAACCGGGGAGCTGTTTTTT.

The V call is TRBV10-3, the J call TRBJ2-1; 13 bases align to TRBD2. CDR3 size: 14 residues. Germline V lookup: CDR1 ENHRY, CDR2 SYGVKD. The ends lost 8 bases at V and 6 bases at J; junction bases unmatched: 4. The CDR3 protein is CAIGLAGEFNEQFF. CDR3 bases: TGTGCCATCGGACTAGCGGGAGAGTTCAATGAGCAGTTCTTC.

This clonotype has only a few counts. This sequence joins TRBV24-1 and TRBJ2-7; D call uncertain. The germline V gene encodes CDR1 KGHDR and CDR2 SFDVKD. CDR3 length: 14 amino acids. Trimming shortened V by 4 bases and J by 2 bases, and 11 bases separated the two germline ends. The CDR3 coding sequence is TGTGCCACCAGTGAAGCCACGGGTACCTACGAGCAGTACTTC. Protein: CATSEATGTYEQYF.

The sample holds a few counts of this clonotype. The chain joins TRBV20-1 to TRBJ2-3, with 9 bases identical to TRBD2. V was pared by 1 base and J by 3 bases, with 5 bases of the junction left unmatched. Germline CDR1 DFQATT, CDR2 SNEGSKA (reference sequence). The CDR3 has 15 residues. CDR3 in DNA: TGCAGTGCTAGAGCGCCTAGCGGGACTACAGATACGCAGTATTTT. Its protein is CSARAPSGTTDTQYF.

J is TRBJ2-3 and V is TRBV10-3; 9 positions match TRBD2. The CDR3 length is 15 residues. CDR1 and CDR2 (germline): ENHRY, SYGVKD. The V gene end was trimmed by 4 bases and the J gene end by 0 bases; junction bases not matched to a gene: 2. CDR3 nucleotides: TGTGCCATCAGTGGACTAGCGGAGAGCACAGATACGCAGTATTTT. This sequence encodes CAISGLAESTDTQYF.

The chain is built from TRBV6-5 and TRBJ2-1, with TRBD2 matching 7 bases. The germline V gene has CDR1 MNHEY and CDR2 SVGAGI. This CDR3 region has 16 residues. The trim removed 0 bases at V and 1 base at J, leaving 3 bases unmatched. CDR3 residues: CASSYSGGGSYNEQFF. The DNA of the CDR3 is TGTGCCAGCAGTTACTCTGGCGGGGGTTCCTACAATGAGCAGTTCTTC.